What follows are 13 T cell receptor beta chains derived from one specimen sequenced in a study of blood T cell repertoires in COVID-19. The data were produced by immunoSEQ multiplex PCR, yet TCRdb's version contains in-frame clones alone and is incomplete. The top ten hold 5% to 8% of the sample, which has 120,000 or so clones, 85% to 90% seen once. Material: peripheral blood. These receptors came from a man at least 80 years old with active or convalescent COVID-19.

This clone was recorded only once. CDR3 amino acids: CASQTGTDVNEQFF. The CDR3 DNA reads TGTGCCAGCCAGACCGGGACAGACGTCAATGAGCAGTTCTTC. This rearrangement joins TRBV6-5 to TRBJ2-1; 7 bases are a match to TRBD1. Germline CDR1 and CDR2: MNHEY and SVGAGI. This CDR3 is built from 14 residues. V shed 8 bases and J 6 bases; nucleotides not matched to a gene: 10.

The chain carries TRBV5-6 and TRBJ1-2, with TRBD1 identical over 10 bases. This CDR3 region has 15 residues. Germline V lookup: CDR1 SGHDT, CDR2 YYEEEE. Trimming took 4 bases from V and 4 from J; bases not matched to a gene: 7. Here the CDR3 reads CASSLDRGRPYGYTF. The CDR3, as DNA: TGTGCCAGCAGCCTAGACAGGGGGCGACCCTATGGCTACACCTTC.

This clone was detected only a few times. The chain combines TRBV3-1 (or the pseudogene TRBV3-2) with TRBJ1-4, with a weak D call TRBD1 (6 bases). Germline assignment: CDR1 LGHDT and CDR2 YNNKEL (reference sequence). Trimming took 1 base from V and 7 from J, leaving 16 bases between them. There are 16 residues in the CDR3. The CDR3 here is CASSQGLARGAEKLFF. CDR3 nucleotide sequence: TGTGCCAGCAGCCAAGGTCTCGCCAGGGGTGCTGAAAAACTGTTTTTT.

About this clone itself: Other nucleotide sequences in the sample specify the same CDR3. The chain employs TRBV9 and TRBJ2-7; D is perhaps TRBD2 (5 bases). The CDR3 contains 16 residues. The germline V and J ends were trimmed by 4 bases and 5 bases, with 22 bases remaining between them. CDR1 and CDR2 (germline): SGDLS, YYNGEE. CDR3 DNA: TGTGCCAGCAGCCCAAATGTGGGGAGTGCAGTCCACGAGCAGTACTTC. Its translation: CASSPNVGSAVHEQYF.

The CDR3 sequence: CASSFALGGETEAFF. In DNA, the CDR3 is TGCGCCAGCAGCTTCGCCTTGGGGGGGGAAACTGAAGCTTTCTTT. The genes are TRBV5-1 and TRBJ1-1, with D possibly being TRBD1 (5 bases). The V and J ends lost 2 bases and 5 bases respectively, with 16 bases between them. CDR1 is SGHRS and CDR2 is YFSETQ in the germline V gene. The CDR3 loop spans 15 amino acids.

In DNA, the CDR3 is TGTGCCAGTGGGGCGCCGGGACAGGGGGGCAATGAGCAGTTCTTC. Translation: CASGAPGQGGNEQFF. The chain recombines TRBV19 with TRBJ2-1, with 11 positions matching TRBD1. CDR1 LNHDA and CDR2 SQIVND come from the germline V gene (reference sequence). The CDR3 has 15 amino acids. V trimming: 8 bases; J trimming: 6 bases; junction bases outside the gene matches: 9.

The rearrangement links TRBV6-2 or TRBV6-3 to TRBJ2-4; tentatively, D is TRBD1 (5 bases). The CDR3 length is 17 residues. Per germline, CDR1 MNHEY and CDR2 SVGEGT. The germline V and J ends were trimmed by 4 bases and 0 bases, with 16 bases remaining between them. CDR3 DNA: TGTGCCAGCAGTTTCCCCAGGGCTCAGTTAGCCAAAAACATTCAGTACTTC. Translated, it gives CASSFPRAQLAKNIQYF.

The DNA for the CDR3 is TGTGCCTGGAGTGTACAGACAGGGGTGGAAAAACTGTTTTTT. Its protein is CAWSVQTGVEKLFF. The chain uses TRBV30 and TRBJ1-4, with 8 bases aligning to TRBD1. Germline V gives CDR1 GTSNPN, CDR2 SVGIG (reference sequence). After removal of 0 bases from V and 8 bases from J, the junction contained 5 bases not matched to a gene. The CDR3 covers 14 residues.

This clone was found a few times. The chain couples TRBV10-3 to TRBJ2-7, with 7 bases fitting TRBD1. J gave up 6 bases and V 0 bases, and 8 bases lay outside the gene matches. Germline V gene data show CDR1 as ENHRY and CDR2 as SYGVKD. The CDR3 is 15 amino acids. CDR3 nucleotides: TGTGCCATCAGTGAGTCCAGGGGGTCATTCCCCGAGCAGTACTTC. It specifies CAISESRGSFPEQYF.

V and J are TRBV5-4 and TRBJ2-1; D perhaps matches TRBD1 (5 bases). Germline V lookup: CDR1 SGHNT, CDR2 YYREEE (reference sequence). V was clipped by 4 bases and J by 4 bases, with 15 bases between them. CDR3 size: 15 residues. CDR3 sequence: CASSPDHRGYNEQFF. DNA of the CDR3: TGTGCCAGCAGCCCGGACCATAGGGGATACAATGAGCAGTTCTTC.

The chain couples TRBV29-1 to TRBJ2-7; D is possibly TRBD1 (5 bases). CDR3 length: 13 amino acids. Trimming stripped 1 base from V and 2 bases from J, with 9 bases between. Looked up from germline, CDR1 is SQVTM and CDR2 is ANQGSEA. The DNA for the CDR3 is TGCAGCGTTGAAGGCAGGGATGCCTACGAGCAGTACTTC. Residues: CSVEGRDAYEQYF.

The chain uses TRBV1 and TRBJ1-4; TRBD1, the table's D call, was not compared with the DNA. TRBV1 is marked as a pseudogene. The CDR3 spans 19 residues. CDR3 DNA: TGCACCAGCAGCCAAGAGGACTCTGCTATCGACAGGGCGATGGAAAAACTGTTTTTT. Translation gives CTSSQEDSAIDRAMEKLFF.

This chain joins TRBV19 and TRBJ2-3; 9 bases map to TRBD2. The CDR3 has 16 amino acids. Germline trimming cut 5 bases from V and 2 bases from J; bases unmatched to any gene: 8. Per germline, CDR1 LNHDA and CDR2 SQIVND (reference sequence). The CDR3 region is CASSSTAGGVTDTQYF. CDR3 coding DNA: TGTGCCAGTAGTTCTACGGCGGGGGGGGTCACAGATACGCAGTATTTT.